The 28 T cell receptor beta chains reported below all come from one sample, sequenced in a study of T cells after yellow fever vaccination. MiXCR was run by TCRdb on the 5' RACE reads, yielding one entry per CDR3 protein. This sample yields about 220,000 distinct CDR3 sequences, of which about 7% are seen a single time; approximately 1.1% belongs to the top ten. Sample: CD4+ T cells sorted from PBMCs, taken on the day of the yellow fever booster vaccination. Receptor source: a man in his thirties or forties who received the YFV17D yellow fever vaccine.

In this sample, this clonotype turned up a few times. This chain joins TRBV30 and TRBJ2-7, with 10 bases identical to TRBD2. Germline values: CDR1 GTSNPN, CDR2 SVGIG (reference sequence). J was trimmed by 2 bases and V by 4 bases; bases with no gene match: 8. The length of the CDR3 is 15 residues. The CDR3 loop is CAWTVKAGGTYEQYF. The CDR3, as DNA: TGTGCCTGGACCGTAAAAGCGGGAGGGACCTACGAGCAGTACTTC.

The rearrangement links TRBV19 to TRBJ2-2, with TRBD2 matching 12 bases. CDR1 is LNHDA and CDR2 is SQIVND in the germline V gene (reference sequence). Trimming removed 7 bases from V and 5 bases from J; junction bases left unmatched: 8. The CDR3 extends over 16 amino acids. CDR3 bases: TGTGCCAGTAATCGACTAGCGGGAGTTAGGACCGGGGAGCTGTTTTTT. This translates into CASNRLAGVRTGELFF.

This sequence joins TRBV7-9 and TRBJ2-7; 7 bases line up with TRBD2. Germline CDR1 is SEHNR and CDR2 is FQNEAQ (reference sequence). Trimming at V came to 5 bases and at J to 9 bases, leaving 13 bases not matched to a gene. The CDR3 loop spans 14 amino acids. The CDR3 nucleotides are TGTGCCAGCAGCCCCCGGGGAGGGGTAATGGTGCAGTACTTC. This sequence encodes CASSPRGGVMVQYF.

This clonotype has just a few counts. This chain connects TRBV2 to TRBJ1-2; 7 bases line up with TRBD1. CDR3 length: 16 amino acids. Germline V lookup: CDR1 SNHLY, CDR2 FYNNEI. Trimming took 6 bases from V and 2 from J; bases not matched to a gene: 12. The CDR3 is CASRAIPGTENYGYTF. For the CDR3, the DNA is TGTGCCAGCAGGGCCATTCCCGGGACAGAGAACTATGGCTACACCTTC.

The V call is TRBV7-3, the J call TRBJ2-3; no definite D call. V shed 5 bases and J shed 4 bases, with 13 bases lying between them. CDR3 length: 14 residues. The germline V gene encodes CDR1 SGHTA and CDR2 FQGTGA. This chain's CDR3 is CASSPNPRADTQYF. CDR3 sequence (DNA): TGTGCCAGCAGCCCGAACCCCAGAGCAGATACGCAGTATTTT.

This clonotype was recorded at least ten times. The rearrangement uses TRBV7-8 and TRBJ2-7, with D hard to call. The V gene lost 3 bases and the J gene lost 3 bases, with 9 bases spanning the gap. The V gene's germline CDR1 is SGHVS and CDR2 FQNEAQ. This CDR3 region has 13 residues. The DNA of the CDR3 is TGTGCCAGCAGCTTCCCGGCCCACTACGAGCAGTACTTC. Its translation is CASSFPAHYEQYF.

Note on this clonotype: A much larger clone differs by one base, so this may be a read error. The rearrangement joins TRBV7-2 to TRBJ2-1; TRBD1 aligns across 8 bases. The junction had 8 bases not matched to a gene; V was cut back by 5 bases and J by 8 bases. The CDR3 sequence is 14 residues long. Per germline, CDR1 SGHTA and CDR2 FQGNSA. CDR3 residues: CASSKRTGCDEQFF. In DNA form, the CDR3 reads TGTGCCAGCAGCAAAAGGACAGGGTGCGATGAGCAGTTCTTC. The full variable domain, in which reference TRBV7-2 and TRBJ2-1 provide the parts outside the CDR3, is GAGVSQSPSNKVTEKGKDVELRCDPISGHTALYWYRQSLGQGLEFLIYFQGNSAPDKSGLPSDRFSAERTGGSVSTLTIQRTQQEDSAVYLCASSKRTGCDEQFFGPGTRLTVL.

This clonotype was detected only a few times. The CDR3 region is CASSLSAGRSYNEQFF. In DNA form, the CDR3 reads TGTGCCAGCAGTTTATCGGCCGGACGGTCCTACAATGAGCAGTTCTTC. This rearrangement joins TRBV28 to TRBJ2-1; D call uncertain. This CDR3 contains 16 residues. Per germline, CDR1 MDHEN and CDR2 SYDVKM. Trimming cost V 1 base and J 1 base, with 11 bases left between them. The full variable domain, its missing parts supplied by reference TRBV28 and TRBJ2-1, is DVKVTQSSRYLVKRTGEKVFLECVQDMDHENMFWYRQDPGLGLRLIYFSYDVKMKEKGDIPEGYSVSREKKERFSLILESASTNQTSMYLCASSLSAGRSYNEQFFGPGTRLTVL.

This clonotype was found many times. This sequence joins TRBV29-1 and TRBJ2-1; D remains ambiguous. The CDR3 runs to 10 residues. Germline assignment: CDR1 SQVTM and CDR2 ANQGSEA. The V end lost 5 bases, the J end lost 7 bases, and 6 bases lay between the germline ends. CDR3 DNA: TGCAGCGTTTATAAGAATGAGCAGTTCTTC. Translated, it gives CSVYKNEQFF.

This clonotype was counted a few times. This chain joins TRBV2 and TRBJ2-7, with a possible D match to TRBD2 (6 bases). The CDR3 loop spans 13 amino acids. The V gene's germline CDR1 is SNHLY and CDR2 FYNNEI. Trimming removed 8 bases from V and 0 bases from J, with 11 bases in between. The DNA for the CDR3 is TGTGCCAGCGGACTGGACTACTCCTACGAGCAGTACTTC. Residues: CASGLDYSYEQYF.

This clonotype is a singleton in its sample. This clone may be a read error of a much larger clone one base away. This likely comes from a read error, as the CDR3 has no conserved phenylalanine or tryptophan at its end. The chain has TRBV5-1 and TRBJ2-3, with D possibly matching TRBD2 (6 bases). The V and J ends lost 3 bases and 1 base respectively, with 12 bases between them. The CDR3 is 15 residues long. Germline V gene sequence: CDR1 SGHRS, CDR2 YFSETQ. This chain's CDR3 is CASSSGGVGTDTQYS. The CDR3 DNA follows: TGCGCCAGCAGCTCCGGGGGAGTCGGCACAGATACGCAGTATTCT.

V and J are TRBV6-5 and TRBJ2-7, with a tentative D call TRBD1 (5 bases). The germline CDR1 and CDR2 sequences are MNHEY and SVGAGI. The V gene lost 0 bases and the J gene lost 4 bases, with 13 bases spanning the gap. This CDR3 is built from 15 residues. The CDR3 sequence: CASSYSDRGAYEQYF. CDR3 sequence (DNA): TGTGCCAGCAGTTACTCAGACAGAGGAGCGTACGAGCAGTACTTC.

This clonotype has a count of ten or more. The chain has TRBV20-1 and TRBJ2-7, with a tentative D call TRBD1 (5 bases). The CDR3 covers 14 residues. V was trimmed by 0 bases and J by 3 bases, leaving 12 bases between them. Germline lookup yields CDR1 DFQATT and CDR2 SNEGSKA (reference sequence). The CDR3 protein is CSARDLDRIYEQYF. The DNA of the CDR3 is TGCAGTGCTAGAGATCTTGACAGAATCTACGAGCAGTACTTC.

This clonotype showed up just a few times. The genes are TRBV19 and TRBJ2-3, with 8 bases aligning to TRBD1. CDR3 length: 15 residues. Trimming took 6 bases from V and 5 from J; bases not matched to a gene: 10. Germline V lookup: CDR1 LNHDA, CDR2 SQIVND (reference sequence). The CDR3 nucleotides read TGTGCCAGTAGCCCTCCCCTGGACAGGGAAGATACGCAGTATTTT. It encodes CASSPPLDREDTQYF.

This clonotype was seen repeatedly, ten times or more. The rearrangement uses TRBV25-1 and TRBJ2-2; D gene unclear. The CDR3 runs to 14 residues. Germline loops: CDR1 MGHDK, CDR2 SYGVNS. Trimming removed 4 bases from V and 4 bases from J, with 10 bases in between. The CDR3 DNA sequence: TGTGCCAGCAGTGCGGACGGCCTCACCGGGGAGCTGTTTTTT. Amino acids: CASSADGLTGELFF.

This clonotype was detected a few times. This rearrangement joins TRBV7-2 to TRBJ2-7; D possibly corresponds to TRBD2 (6 bases). The germline V and J ends were trimmed by 5 bases and 0 bases, with 14 bases remaining between them. Germline V gives CDR1 SGHTA, CDR2 FQGNSA. The CDR3 length is 15 residues. The CDR3 region has the DNA TGTGCCAGCAGCCCCAGCCTGACTAGCTCCTACGAGCAGTACTTC. Protein product: CASSPSLTSSYEQYF.

At least ten counts were recorded for this clonotype. The gene calls are TRBV7-3 and TRBJ2-2; tentatively, D is TRBD1 (5 bases). V lost 5 bases, J lost 5 bases, and 12 bases lay in between. Germline CDR1 reads SGHTA; CDR2 reads FQGTGA. The CDR3 is made up of 14 amino acids. CDR3 amino acids: CASSRQIMTGELFF. CDR3 DNA sequence: TGTGCCAGCAGCCGACAGATCATGACCGGGGAGCTGTTTTTT.

The V gene is TRBV7-2, the J gene TRBJ2-3; D is unclear. The CDR3 is 14 residues long. CDR1 SGHTA and CDR2 FQGNSA come from the germline V gene. Trimming took off 0 bases at V and 9 bases at J, with 13 bases between the two ends. The CDR3 DNA is TGTGCCAGCAGCTTAGCCCAGGCCGTCGTCACGCAGTATTTT. This translates into CASSLAQAVVTQYF.

This clonotype has just one count. V gene TRBV11-2 combines with J gene TRBJ2-7; 8 positions agree with TRBD1. V gave up 1 base and J gave up 9 bases; unmatched junction bases: 8. CDR1 and CDR2 (germline): SGHAT, FQNNGV. The CDR3 is 14 amino acids. In DNA, the CDR3 is TGTGCCAGCAGCTTAGTTGACAGGGGTTGGGCGCAGTACTTC. Its protein is CASSLVDRGWAQYF.

V gene TRBV19 combines with J gene TRBJ2-1, with a tentative D call TRBD2 (6 bases). The germline gives CDR1 LNHDA, CDR2 SQIVND (reference sequence). CDR3 length: 16 amino acids. V lost 5 bases and J lost 3, with 17 bases in between. In DNA, the CDR3 is TGTGCCAGTAGTGGGCCCGGGGGACGGAACTACAATGAGCAGTTCTTC. Amino acids: CASSGPGGRNYNEQFF.

V gene TRBV20-1 combines with J gene TRBJ1-5, with TRBD1 matching over 8 bases. V lost 3 bases and J lost 0; bases outside the gene matches: 13. CDR1 is DFQATT and CDR2 is SNEGSKA in the germline V gene (reference sequence). The CDR3 extends over 18 amino acids. The CDR3 loop is CSASGGTGQLYSNQPQHF. In DNA form, the CDR3 reads TGCAGTGCTAGCGGTGGGACAGGACAGCTTTATAGCAATCAGCCCCAGCATTTT.

This clonotype was counted ten times or more. The J gene is TRBJ2-1, the V gene TRBV6-2 or TRBV6-3; 11 bases map to TRBD1. Trimming at V came to 5 bases and at J to 6 bases, leaving 6 bases not matched to a gene. The CDR3 contains 15 residues. CDR1 is MNHEY, CDR2 SVGEGT, per germline. The CDR3 DNA follows: TGTGCCAGCAGTGACGTCGGGACAGGGGGCAATGAGCAGTTCTTC. Protein: CASSDVGTGGNEQFF.

This clonotype was picked up many times. The rearrangement links TRBV20-1 to TRBJ2-5, with 9 bases fitting TRBD2. Germline CDR1 is DFQATT and CDR2 is SNEGSKA (reference sequence). This CDR3 has 13 residues. Trimming took 7 bases from V and 2 from J; bases not matched to a gene: 5. The CDR3 DNA reads TGCAGTGGGTCTAGCGGGAAGCAAGAGACCCAGTACTTC. It yields the protein CSGSSGKQETQYF.

This clonotype was found a few times. The chain links TRBV20-1 to TRBJ2-1, with 7 positions matching TRBD1. The germline CDR1 and CDR2 sequences are DFQATT and SNEGSKA (reference sequence). Trimming took 5 bases from V and 3 from J; bases not matched to a gene: 13. CDR3 length: 16 amino acids. In nucleotides, the CDR3 is TGCAGTGCTGTTACAGGGGTGGCGGCCAGCTACAATGAGCAGTTCTTC. Its translation is CSAVTGVAASYNEQFF.

CDR3 sequence: CASSPDYMNTGELFF. The CDR3 nucleotides read TGTGCCAGCAGTCCGGACTACATGAACACCGGGGAGCTGTTTTTT. The chain links TRBV12-3 or TRBV12-4 to TRBJ2-2, with a weak D call TRBD2 (6 bases). V lost 5 bases and J 1 base, leaving 11 bases between the germline ends. This CDR3 has 15 residues.

This clonotype showed up many times. V is TRBV12-3 or TRBV12-4 and J is TRBJ2-5, with D perhaps TRBD2 (5 bases). Trimming cost V 6 bases and J 3 bases, with 14 bases left between them. CDR3 length: 14 amino acids. The CDR3 spells CASSLGGLEETQYF. Written as DNA, the CDR3 is TGTGCCAGCAGCCTCGGAGGCCTGGAAGAGACCCAGTACTTC.

As for this clonotype: The junction shows a germline mismatch at one end, possibly a read error. The V call is TRBV20-1, the J call TRBJ2-1; 7 bases match TRBD2. This CDR3 comprises 18 residues. Germline V gene lookup returns CDR1 DFQATT and CDR2 SNEGSKA (reference sequence). CDR3 bases: TGCTGTGCTAGAGGCTCTAGCGGAGAGGTGGGGTCTTACAATGAGCAGTTCTTC. Its translation is CCARGSSGEVGSYNEQFF.

This clonotype was counted a few times. The gene calls are TRBV20-1 and TRBJ2-1; TRBD2 matches 8 bases. Trimming cost V 6 bases and J 6 bases; bases outside gene matches: 10. In germline, CDR1 is DFQATT, CDR2 SNEGSKA (reference sequence). The CDR3 has 14 residues. Here the CDR3 reads CSALPSGRGNEQFF. Here the CDR3 DNA reads TGCAGTGCCCTCCCCAGCGGGAGAGGCAATGAGCAGTTCTTC.